The entry below gives a single TCR beta chain sequence along with its context. Antigen unknown. This entry is derived from a study of blood T cells in healthy people across ages. Primers used in a second PCR of roughly 6 to 12 cycles were a sample-barcoded 5' primer and a J-beta primer mix. TCRdb recomputed calls from the 5' RACE reads with MiXCR, one row per CDR3 protein. This table has about 1.8 million distinct CDR3 sequences, about 50% appearing once. Study results and caveats: Compared with aged donors, long-lived donors showed fewer expanded clones, suggesting selection.

CDR3 length: 15 amino acids. Germline V gene lookup returns CDR1 LGHDT and CDR2 YNNKEL (reference sequence). The trim removed 3 bases at V and 7 bases at J, leaving 9 bases unmatched. The V call is TRBV3-1, the J call TRBJ1-2, with 9 bases aligning to TRBD1. This receptor was taken from a middle-aged woman in good health. Material: blood. The CDR3: CASSQTGGTPGGYTF. As DNA, the CDR3 is TGTGCCAGCAGCCAGACAGGGGGAACGCCTGGTGGCTACACCTTC. Looking up the rest from reference TRBV3-1 and TRBJ1-2 gives the full variable domain: DTAVSQTPKYLVTQMGNDKSIKCEQNLGHDTMYWYKQDSKKFLKIMFSYNNKELIINETVPNRFSPKSPDKAHLNLHINSLELGDSAVYFCASSQTGGTPGGYTFGSGTRLTVV.